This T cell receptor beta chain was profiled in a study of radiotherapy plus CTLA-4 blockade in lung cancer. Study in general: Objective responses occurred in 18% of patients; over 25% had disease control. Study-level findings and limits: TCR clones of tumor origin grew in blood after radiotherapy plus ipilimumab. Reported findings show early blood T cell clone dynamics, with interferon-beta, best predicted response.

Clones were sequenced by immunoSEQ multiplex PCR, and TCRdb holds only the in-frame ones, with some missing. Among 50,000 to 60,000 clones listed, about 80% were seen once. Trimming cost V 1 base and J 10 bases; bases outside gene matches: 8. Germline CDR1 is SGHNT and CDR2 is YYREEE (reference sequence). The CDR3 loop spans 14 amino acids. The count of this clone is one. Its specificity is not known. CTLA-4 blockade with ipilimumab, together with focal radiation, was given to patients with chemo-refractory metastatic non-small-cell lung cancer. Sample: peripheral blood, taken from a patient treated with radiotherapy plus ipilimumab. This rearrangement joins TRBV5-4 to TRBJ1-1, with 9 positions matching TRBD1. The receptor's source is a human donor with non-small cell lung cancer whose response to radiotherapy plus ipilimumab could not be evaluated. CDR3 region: CASSLLPGQGGAFF. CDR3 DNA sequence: TGTGCCAGCAGCTTGTTGCCGGGACAGGGAGGAGCTTTCTTT.